Presented here are 29 T cell receptor beta chains from one specimen sequenced in a study of blood T cell repertoires in COVID-19. Produced via immunoSEQ multiplex PCR; TCRdb's table is partial and in-frame only. Of about 310,000 clones listed, around 87% are singletons. The sequenced material came from peripheral blood. The receptors here all came from a man aged 50-60 years with active or convalescent COVID-19.

The rearrangement joins TRBV7-9 to TRBJ2-7; D perhaps matches TRBD2 (6 bases). Deletions cut 2 bases from V and 4 bases from J, with 12 bases between. Per germline, CDR1 SEHNR and CDR2 FQNEAQ (reference sequence). The CDR3 totals 14 residues. The CDR3, as DNA: TGTGCCAGCAGCTTATCGGCAGGGACTTACGAGCAGTACTTC. Amino acid sequence: CASSLSAGTYEQYF.

The chain carries TRBV18 and TRBJ2-5; 8 bases are shared with TRBD1. The CDR3 has 15 residues. Germline V CDR1 and CDR2: KGHSH, LQKENI. The J segment lost 1 base and the V segment lost 6 bases, leaving 7 bases of the junction unmatched. CDR3 DNA sequence: TGTGCCAGCTCGATGACAGGGGCCCTCCAAGAGACCCAGTACTTC. It codes for CASSMTGALQETQYF.

This chain joins TRBV5-1 and TRBJ1-6, with D possibly matching TRBD1 (6 bases). The ends were cut back, 4 bases at V and 7 bases at J, with 15 bases in the middle. This CDR3 region has 15 residues. Germline CDR1 and CDR2: SGHRS and YFSETQ. This CDR3 reads CASSGGDAGNSPLHF. For the CDR3, the DNA is TGCGCCAGCAGCGGGGGCGATGCAGGGAATTCACCCCTCCACTTT.

The chain carries TRBV5-1 and TRBJ2-7; 8 bases line up with TRBD1. The CDR3 has 15 residues. The V segment lost 1 base and the J segment 5 bases; nucleotides outside the gene matches: 8. Germline CDR1 is SGHRS and CDR2 is YFSETQ. As DNA, the CDR3 is TGCGCCAGCAGCTTGCCCCGACAGGGGATCGACGAGCAGTACTTC. This encodes CASSLPRQGIDEQYF. Combining the CDR3 with reference TRBV5-1 and TRBJ2-7 gives the whole variable domain KAGVTQTPRYLIKTRGQQVTLSCSPISGHRSVSWYQQTPGQGLQFLFEYFSETQRNKGNFPGRFSGRQFSNSRSEMNVSTLELGDSALYLCASSLPRQGIDEQYFGPGTRLTVT.

This clone was recorded once. V is TRBV24-1 and J is TRBJ2-7; D unresolved. CDR1 is KGHDR, CDR2 SFDVKD, per germline. The V gene lost 10 bases and the J gene lost 4 bases, with 13 bases spanning the gap. This CDR3 is built from 12 residues. Written as DNA, the CDR3 is TGTGCCACTCAGTGGGCCCGATACGAGCAGTACTTC. Translating gives CATQWARYEQYF.

The chain couples TRBV27 to TRBJ1-4; 8 nucleotides align to TRBD1. The CDR3 is 15 amino acids. V shed 3 bases, J shed 6 bases, and the junction held 6 bases outside the gene matches. Germline V gene data show CDR1 as MNHEY and CDR2 as SMNVEV (reference sequence). The CDR3 loop is CASSFLGQGDEKLFF. CDR3 DNA: TGTGCCAGCAGTTTCCTAGGACAGGGTGATGAAAAACTGTTTTTT.

V is TRBV7-3 and J is TRBJ2-1; 9 bases map to TRBD2. Per germline, CDR1 SGHTA and CDR2 FQGTGA. The CDR3 is 19 amino acids. The trim removed 2 bases at V and 1 base at J, leaving 12 bases unmatched. The CDR3 DNA is TGTGCCAGCAGCTTATGGGGCGGGAGGGCCGTAGGATCCTACAATGAGCAGTTCTTC. Residues: CASSLWGGRAVGSYNEQFF.

The chain uses TRBV10-3 and TRBJ2-7, with TRBD2 identical over 7 bases. V lost 3 bases to trimming and J lost 3 bases; unmatched junction nucleotides: 8. The CDR3 sequence is 15 residues long. Germline loops: CDR1 ENHRY, CDR2 SYGVKD. The CDR3 spells CAISDLSGENYEQYF. Written as DNA, the CDR3 is TGTGCCATCAGTGATTTAAGCGGGGAGAACTACGAGCAGTACTTC.

The chain uses TRBV4-3 and TRBJ1-2, with D possibly matching TRBD1 (5 bases). Germline CDR1 and CDR2: LGHNA and YSLEER. The V end lost 1 base, the J end lost 9 bases, and 21 bases lay between the germline ends. This CDR3 is built from 16 residues. The CDR3 sequence is CASSQGGGRVQLSYTF. CDR3 sequence (DNA): TGCGCCAGCAGCCAAGGGGGCGGCAGGGTTCAGTTGAGCTACACCTTC.

The J gene is TRBJ1-3, the V gene TRBV3-1 (or the pseudogene TRBV3-2), with D hard to call. The V and J ends lost 4 bases and 2 bases respectively, with 15 bases between them. The CDR3 is 16 residues long. Looked up from germline, CDR1 is LGHDT and CDR2 is YNNKEL (reference sequence). The CDR3 region is CASSPHLGEAGNTIYF. The CDR3 DNA is TGTGCCAGCAGCCCCCACCTCGGGGAGGCTGGAAACACCATATATTTT.

This clone was seen only a few times. V gene TRBV15 combines with J gene TRBJ1-4; TRBD1 matches at 7 bases. Trimming took 1 base from V and 7 from J; bases not matched to a gene: 3. The germline V gene has CDR1 LNHNV and CDR2 YYDKDF (reference sequence). This CDR3 region has 14 residues. CDR3 nucleotide sequence: TGTGCCACCAGCAGAGGGGGGACAGTTGAAAAACTGTTTTTT. This sequence encodes CATSRGGTVEKLFF.

The chain recombines TRBV5-1 with TRBJ2-1; TRBD1 agrees at 7 bases. The length of the CDR3 is 15 residues. V lost 0 bases and J lost 7; bases outside the gene matches: 7. Looked up from germline, CDR1 is SGHRS and CDR2 is YFSETQ. CDR3 residues: CASSLAGQAQNEQFF. CDR3 coding DNA: TGCGCCAGCAGCTTGGCCGGACAGGCCCAGAATGAGCAGTTCTTC.

The rearrangement links TRBV28 to TRBJ1-2; 8 positions agree with TRBD1. This CDR3 is built from 13 residues. V shed 5 bases and J 8 bases; nucleotides not matched to a gene: 7. Germline CDR1 MDHEN, CDR2 SYDVKM. The CDR3 here is CASSPGQGGGYTF. DNA of the CDR3: TGTGCCAGCAGTCCCGGACAGGGAGGGGGCTACACCTTC.

V gene TRBV27 combines with J gene TRBJ2-7; tentatively, D is TRBD2 (7 bases). V was cut by 2 bases and J by 2 bases, with 10 bases left in between. CDR1 MNHEY and CDR2 SMNVEV come from the germline V gene (reference sequence). CDR3 length: 14 amino acids. In DNA form, the CDR3 reads TGTGCCAGCAGTTTAGAGGGGGGGCCCTACGAGCAGTACTTC. Its protein product is CASSLEGGPYEQYF.

This chain uses TRBV6-6 with TRBJ2-7; 10 bases map to TRBD1. The CDR3 loop spans 18 amino acids. Germline CDR1 reads MNHNY; CDR2 reads SVGAGI (reference sequence). J gave up 4 bases and V 5 bases, and 17 bases lay outside the gene matches. CDR3 sequence (DNA): TGTGCCAGCAGTCATAAGGGGGCAGGGACAGGGGTTTTATACGAGCAGTACTTC. It yields the protein CASSHKGAGTGVLYEQYF.

The chain uses TRBV21-1 and TRBJ1-6; whether TRBD1, the table's D call, matches the DNA was not checked. TRBV21-1 is labeled a pseudogene. This CDR3 is 16 amino acids long. CDR3 residues: CASSKRCWTGGSPLHF. For the CDR3, the DNA is TGTGCCAGCAGCAAAAGGTGTTGGACAGGGGGTTCACCCCTCCACTTT.

This clone was picked up one time. The CDR3 nucleotides are TGTGCCAGCAGGCGGACAGGGGGCGTTGAAAAACTGTTTTTT. Translation: CASRRTGGVEKLFF. The chain couples TRBV7-8 to TRBJ1-4; 11 bases map to TRBD1. This CDR3 spans 14 amino acids. CDR1 is SGHVS and CDR2 is FQNEAQ in the germline V gene. With 6 bases clipped from V and 7 bases from J, the junction kept 4 bases outside the gene matches.

The V gene is TRBV6-8, the J gene TRBJ1-2; 8 positions match TRBD1. The V gene's germline CDR1 is MNHGY and CDR2 SAAAGT. V shed 4 bases, J shed 2 bases, and the junction held 3 bases outside the gene matches. The CDR3 contains 14 residues. The DNA for the CDR3 is TGTGCCAGCAGTTGGTGGGACAGGAACTATGGCTACACCTTC. Its protein is CASSWWDRNYGYTF.

The chain has TRBV18 and TRBJ1-3, with D possibly being TRBD1 (6 bases). This CDR3 has 16 amino acids. V lost 2 bases to trimming and J lost 1 base, with 12 bases between them. Germline V gene lookup returns CDR1 KGHSH and CDR2 LQKENI. The CDR3 nucleotides read TGTGCCAGCTCACCATTAGGACAGAGTTCTGGAAACACCATATATTTT. Amino acids: CASSPLGQSSGNTIYF.

The chain has TRBV7-8 and TRBJ2-5, with TRBD2 matching over 11 bases. Germline CDR1 is SGHVS and CDR2 is FQNEAQ. CDR3 length: 17 residues. The V gene end was trimmed by 3 bases and the J gene end by 5 bases; junction bases not matched to a gene: 11. In DNA, the CDR3 is TGTGCCAGCAGCTTCGGTACTAGCGGGAGAGATACGGAGACCCAGTACTTC. This sequence encodes CASSFGTSGRDTETQYF.

This clone was seen only a few times. This rearrangement joins TRBV10-1 to TRBJ1-6; 7 nucleotides align to TRBD1. Per germline, CDR1 WNHNN and CDR2 SYGVQD (reference sequence). This CDR3 has 14 amino acids. Unmatched junction bases numbered 7, after V lost 4 bases and J lost 10 bases. The DNA for the CDR3 is TGCGCCAGCAGTGTGGGACAGCCGGGGTCACCCCTCCACTTT. It is translated as CASSVGQPGSPLHF.

This chain connects TRBV6-5 to TRBJ1-1, with 10 positions matching TRBD1. J lost 4 bases, V lost 2 bases, and 7 bases had no gene match. The CDR3 covers 16 residues. The V gene's germline CDR1 is MNHEY and CDR2 SVGAGI. CDR3 nucleotides: TGTGCCAGCAGTTACCGTCGACAGGGGGCAAGCACTGAAGCTTTCTTT. Translated, it gives CASSYRRQGASTEAFF.

This clone was seen a few times. This chain links TRBV7-9 with TRBJ2-7, with D hard to call. V lost 1 base and J 2 bases, leaving 3 bases between the germline ends. In germline, CDR1 is SEHNR, CDR2 FQNEAQ (reference sequence). The CDR3 extends over 12 amino acids. DNA of the CDR3: TGTGCCAGCAGCTTAGGAGCCTACGAGCAGTACTTC. Amino acids: CASSLGAYEQYF.

The genes are TRBV30 and TRBJ2-7, with 8 bases fitting TRBD2. The CDR3 extends over 19 amino acids. Per the germline V gene, CDR1 is GTSNPN and CDR2 is SVGIG (reference sequence). V shed 0 bases, J shed 1 base, and the junction held 17 bases outside the gene matches. For the CDR3, the DNA is TGTGCCTGGAGTGTATTAGGTGTGACAAGCGGGAGCCGTTCCTACGAGCAGTACTTC. Protein: CAWSVLGVTSGSRSYEQYF.

This clone was seen once. The chain links TRBV15 to TRBJ1-2, with D possibly matching TRBD1 (6 bases). CDR1 and CDR2 from the germline V gene are LNHNV and YYDKDF (reference sequence). V lost 5 bases and J 2 bases, leaving 9 bases between the germline ends. This CDR3 spans 13 amino acids. As DNA, the CDR3 is TGTGCCACCAGCCCTGGACAGAACTATGGCTACACCTTC. Protein: CATSPGQNYGYTF.

The table lists this clone with a few counts. This chain connects TRBV30 to TRBJ1-4; TRBD1 agrees at 8 bases. This CDR3 has 13 residues. Unmatched junction bases numbered 3, after V lost 1 base and J lost 8 bases. In germline, CDR1 is GTSNPN, CDR2 SVGIG (reference sequence). CDR3 loop: CAWSGTGREKLFF. The CDR3 nucleotides are TGTGCCTGGAGTGGGACAGGGCGGGAAAAACTGTTTTTT.

This clone was counted only a few times. The chain joins TRBV19 to TRBJ2-1; TRBD2 might be the D (7 bases). V lost 7 bases to trimming and J lost 0 bases, with 22 bases between them. This CDR3 has 18 amino acids. Germline lookup yields CDR1 LNHDA and CDR2 SQIVND (reference sequence). CDR3 region: CASTTLGGSRGSYNEQFF. The DNA for the CDR3 is TGTGCCAGTACAACCCTCGGCGGGAGCAGGGGCTCCTACAATGAGCAGTTCTTC.

The genes are TRBV5-1 and TRBJ2-5, with 10 positions matching TRBD1. In germline, CDR1 is SGHRS, CDR2 YFSETQ. The length of the CDR3 is 13 residues. Unmatched junction bases numbered 1, after V lost 3 bases and J lost 5 bases. The CDR3 is CASSSGQGETQYF. The CDR3 DNA reads TGCGCCAGCAGCTCGGGACAGGGGGAGACCCAGTACTTC.

The J gene is TRBJ1-1, the V gene TRBV2; tentative D call: TRBD1 (6 bases). CDR1 SNHLY and CDR2 FYNNEI come from the germline V gene. Deletions cut 2 bases from V and 1 base from J, with 17 bases between. The CDR3 runs 17 residues. CDR3 bases: TGTGCCAGCAGTGAACGATACAGGGACCCTCGGAACACTGAAGCTTTCTTT. Translation gives CASSERYRDPRNTEAFF.